The 21 T cell receptor beta chains below were found in one sample sequenced in a study of T cells after yellow fever vaccination. A single record per CDR3 protein comes from TCRdb applying MiXCR to the 5' RACE reads. The sample lists some 170,000 distinct CDR3 sequences, approximately 10% occurring once. Sequencing used CD8+ T cells sorted from PBMCs, obtained 45 days after the yellow fever booster vaccination. The receptor source for this set is a young man who received the YFV17D yellow fever vaccine.

This clonotype turned up a few times. The chain carries TRBV13 and TRBJ1-1; TRBD1 is a possible D gene (5 bases). The CDR3 has 15 residues. Per the germline V gene, CDR1 is PRHDT and CDR2 is FYEKMQ (reference sequence). V shed 2 bases and J shed 5 bases, with 15 bases lying between them. CDR3: CASSLPSAEGTEAFF. CDR3 DNA: TGTGCCAGCAGCTTACCTTCGGCCGAGGGGACTGAAGCTTTCTTT.

This clonotype appeared a few times. V usage is TRBV6-2 or TRBV6-3 and J usage is TRBJ2-7; perhaps D is TRBD1 or TRBD2 (6 bases each). Trimming removed 7 bases at V and 2 bases at J, with 18 bases between. Germline values: CDR1 MNHEY, CDR2 SVGEGT. CDR3 length: 15 residues. CDR3 amino acids: CASTRRVGGTYEQYF. The DNA of the CDR3 is TGTGCCAGCACCCGCCGGGTAGGGGGGACCTACGAGCAGTACTTC.

As regards this clonotype: An end of the junction differs from the germline gene, which may be a read error. The gene calls are TRBV29-1 and TRBJ2-5; 7 nucleotides line up with TRBD2. Germline CDR1 SQVTM, CDR2 ANQGSEA. The CDR3 has 17 amino acids. In DNA, the CDR3 is TGCAGCGTTGAAGATCCCGGGGGGAGACGGACCCCAGAGACCCTGTACTTC. Amino acid sequence: CSVEDPGGRRTPETLYF.

Notes on this clonotype: The germline gene is not matched at one end of the junction; a read error may be the cause. This chain uses TRBV4-1 with TRBJ2-1; possibly TRBD2 for D (6 bases). Germline CDR1 is MGHRA and CDR2 is YSYEKL. The CDR3 spans 15 residues. The CDR3 reads CASRQAPTSMNEQFF. CDR3 in DNA: TGCGCCAGCAGACAAGCGCCTACTAGCATGAATGAGCAGTTCTTC.

In its sample, this clonotype was seen a few times. V is TRBV7-8 and J is TRBJ1-1; maybe TRBD1 (5 bases). CDR3 length equals 15 residues. V lost 4 bases to trimming and J lost 3 bases, with 15 bases between them. Germline assignment: CDR1 SGHVS and CDR2 FQNEAQ. Written as DNA, the CDR3 is TGTGCCAGCAGCTCCCCCGGGACTCAACACACTGAAGCTTTCTTT. Encoded protein: CASSSPGTQHTEAFF.

V usage is TRBV7-8 and J usage is TRBJ2-2; D is undetermined. Germline CDR1 reads SGHVS; CDR2 reads FQNEAQ. The length of the CDR3 is 15 residues. V was shortened by 4 bases and J by 4 bases, with 13 bases between the two germline ends. CDR3 residues: CASSSPLGSTGELFF. In DNA, the CDR3 is TGTGCCAGCAGCTCCCCGTTGGGTAGCACCGGGGAGCTGTTTTTT.

This clonotype was picked up a small number of times. The final CDR3 position lacks the conserved phenylalanine or tryptophan, pointing to a likely read error. This chain links TRBV4-1 with TRBJ2-3; a possible D gene is TRBD2 (6 bases). Per germline, CDR1 MGHRA and CDR2 YSYEKL. This CDR3 has 17 amino acids. With 4 bases removed from V and 0 bases from J, the gap between germline ends came to 17 bases. In DNA, the CDR3 is TGCGCCAGCAGCCGAGTTCCGGGACTTACTAGCACAGATACGCAGTATTTA. The encoded protein is CASSRVPGLTSTDTQYL.

This clonotype has a handful of counts. The chain has TRBV4-3 and TRBJ2-2; D ambiguous. The ends were cut back, 6 bases at V and 1 base at J, with 12 bases in the middle. This CDR3 comprises 15 residues. Germline assignment: CDR1 LGHNA and CDR2 YSLEER. The CDR3 sequence is CASSYSPENTGELFF. The CDR3 nucleotides read TGCGCCAGCAGTTACAGCCCTGAGAACACCGGGGAGCTGTTTTTT.

There are a few counts of this clonotype. The J gene is TRBJ2-1, the V gene TRBV20-1; weak D call: TRBD2 (7 bases). The germline gives CDR1 DFQATT, CDR2 SNEGSKA (reference sequence). Trimming took 6 bases from V and 0 from J, leaving 18 bases between them. CDR3 length: 16 residues. The CDR3 loop is CSASPGGRVSYNEQFF. CDR3 in DNA: TGCAGTGCCAGCCCGGGGGGCCGGGTCTCCTACAATGAGCAGTTCTTC.

This clonotype was found a few times. The genes are TRBV27 and TRBJ2-7, with D possibly being TRBD1 or TRBD2 (5 bases each). CDR3 size: 14 residues. Germline values: CDR1 MNHEY, CDR2 SMNVEV (reference sequence). Trimming stripped 2 bases from V and 4 bases from J, with 12 bases between. The CDR3 nucleotides are TGTGCCAGCAGTTTAGGGACGTTCGGGTACGAGCAGTACTTC. Its protein product is CASSLGTFGYEQYF.

This clonotype has only a few counts. J is TRBJ2-1 and V is TRBV27, with 9 bases aligning to TRBD1. Trimming at V came to 4 bases and at J to 6 bases, leaving 1 base not matched to a gene. Germline V gene lookup returns CDR1 MNHEY and CDR2 SMNVEV (reference sequence). CDR3 size: 13 residues. The CDR3 loop reads CASSWTGVNEQFF. The CDR3 DNA sequence: TGTGCCAGCAGTTGGACAGGGGTCAATGAGCAGTTCTTC.

This clonotype was seen only a few times. This sequence joins TRBV20-1 and TRBJ2-2; D not certain. CDR1 is DFQATT, CDR2 SNEGSKA, per germline (reference sequence). Trimming shortened V by 6 bases and J by 3 bases, and 20 bases separated the two germline ends. This CDR3 contains 16 residues. This chain's CDR3 is CSAEITLHGYTGELFF. The CDR3 DNA follows: TGCAGTGCCGAAATTACTCTACACGGGTACACCGGGGAGCTGTTTTTT.

In its sample, this clonotype was seen many times. The J gene is TRBJ2-7, the V gene TRBV4-3; TRBD2 aligns across 8 bases. The CDR3 is 17 amino acids. The germline V gene encodes CDR1 LGHNA and CDR2 YSLEER. The J segment lost 7 bases and the V segment lost 1 base, leaving 15 bases of the junction unmatched. The CDR3 reads CASSQVYSGRGVSEQYF. DNA for the CDR3: TGCGCCAGCAGCCAAGTATACAGTGGGCGGGGGGTGAGTGAGCAGTACTTC.

The chain recombines TRBV7-8 with TRBJ1-4, with D possibly being TRBD1 (5 bases). V shed 5 bases and J shed 3 bases, with 16 bases lying between them. This CDR3 has 16 amino acids. Germline CDR1 SGHVS, CDR2 FQNEAQ. CDR3 residues: CASSGPRGVANEKLFF. CDR3 DNA sequence: TGTGCCAGCAGCGGGCCAAGGGGCGTTGCTAATGAAAAACTGTTTTTT.

This clonotype was picked up many times. This rearrangement joins TRBV7-2 to TRBJ1-2, with 9 bases matching TRBD1. Germline lookup yields CDR1 SGHTA and CDR2 FQGNSA. This CDR3 is 14 amino acids long. V trimming: 2 bases; J trimming: 4 bases; junction bases outside the gene matches: 2. The CDR3 coding sequence is TGTGCCAGCAGCTTACCGACAGGGGGCTATGGCTACACCTTC. Translation: CASSLPTGGYGYTF.

The CDR3: CASSQDRGINSPLHF. The CDR3 DNA follows: TGTGCCAGCAGTCAAGACAGGGGAATCAATTCACCCCTCCACTTT. The chain combines TRBV6-6 with TRBJ1-6, with 8 positions matching TRBD1. CDR1 is MNHNY and CDR2 is SVGAGI in the germline V gene (reference sequence). The CDR3 sequence is 15 residues long. The trim removed 5 bases at V and 7 bases at J, leaving 7 bases unmatched.

This clonotype was picked up a small number of times. The chain links TRBV12-3 or TRBV12-4 to TRBJ2-2; 7 positions match TRBD2. Unmatched junction bases numbered 10, after V lost 3 bases and J lost 6 bases. The CDR3 runs 16 residues. The CDR3 DNA follows: TGTGCCAGCAGTTTTGGAGCGGGGACGTATGCCGGGGAGCTGTTTTTT. Protein: CASSFGAGTYAGELFF.

This clonotype was seen ten or more times. CDR3: CASLGVLWWSGANVLTF. The CDR3 DNA sequence: TGTGCCAGCCTTGGGGTTCTTTGGTGGTCTGGGGCCAACGTCCTGACTTTC. This chain links TRBV25-1 with TRBJ2-6, with D unclear. This CDR3 contains 17 residues. Per the germline V gene, CDR1 is MGHDK and CDR2 is SYGVNS. V dropped 8 bases and J dropped 1 base, with 18 bases sitting between them.

The genes are TRBV12-3 or TRBV12-4 and TRBJ2-2; D remains unclear. Trimming took off 3 bases at V and 1 base at J, with 6 bases between the two ends. This CDR3 is built from 14 residues. This CDR3 reads CASSLWGNTGELFF. In DNA, the CDR3 is TGTGCCAGCAGTTTGTGGGGGAACACCGGGGAGCTGTTTTTT.

This clonotype was observed a handful of times. This rearrangement joins TRBV29-1 to TRBJ2-7; D may be TRBD2 (5 bases). CDR3 length: 13 residues. V was shortened by 2 bases and J by 4 bases, with 12 bases between the two germline ends. Germline V CDR1 and CDR2: SQVTM, ANQGSEA. The CDR3 sequence is CSVELTGNYEQYF. In DNA form, the CDR3 reads TGCAGCGTTGAACTAACGGGGAATTACGAGCAGTACTTC.

The chain couples TRBV20-1 to TRBJ2-3; 7 positions match TRBD2. CDR1 and CDR2 (germline): DFQATT, SNEGSKA (reference sequence). V gave up 7 bases and J gave up 5 bases; unmatched junction bases: 0. The CDR3 covers 10 residues. The CDR3 DNA follows: TGCAGTGGCGGGGGAGATACGCAGTATTTT. Translation: CSGGGDTQYF.